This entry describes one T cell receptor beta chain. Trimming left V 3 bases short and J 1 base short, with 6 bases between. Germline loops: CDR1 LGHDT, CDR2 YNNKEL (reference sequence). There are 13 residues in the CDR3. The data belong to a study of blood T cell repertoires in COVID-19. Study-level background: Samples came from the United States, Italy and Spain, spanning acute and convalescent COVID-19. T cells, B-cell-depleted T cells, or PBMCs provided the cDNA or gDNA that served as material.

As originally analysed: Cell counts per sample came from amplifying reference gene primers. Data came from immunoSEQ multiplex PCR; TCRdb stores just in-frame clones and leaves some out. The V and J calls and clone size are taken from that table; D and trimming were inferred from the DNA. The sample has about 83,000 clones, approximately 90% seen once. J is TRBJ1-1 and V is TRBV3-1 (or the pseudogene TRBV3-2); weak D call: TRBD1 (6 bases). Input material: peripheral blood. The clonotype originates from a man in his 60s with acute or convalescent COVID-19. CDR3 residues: CASSQTGNTEAFF. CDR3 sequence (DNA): TGTGCCAGCAGCCAGACAGGGAACACTGAAGCTTTCTTT.